The sequence of this TCR beta chain was determined in a study of blood T cell repertoires in COVID-19. This clone was found once. CDR3 length: 12 amino acids. V trimming: 3 bases; J trimming: 5 bases; junction bases outside the gene matches: 1. The germline V gene has CDR1 SGHRS and CDR2 YFSETQ. The data were produced by immunoSEQ multiplex PCR, yet TCRdb's version contains in-frame clones alone and is incomplete. Seen here are 130,000 or so clones, more than 75% observed once, and the top ten hold 3.9%. The rearrangement links TRBV5-1 to TRBJ2-7; TRBD1 agrees at 8 bases. The clonotype was recovered from a man aged 60 to 69 with acute or convalescent COVID-19. Sequenced input: peripheral blood. CDR3: CASSWTGNEQYF. The CDR3 nucleotides are TGCGCCAGCAGCTGGACAGGGAACGAGCAGTACTTC.